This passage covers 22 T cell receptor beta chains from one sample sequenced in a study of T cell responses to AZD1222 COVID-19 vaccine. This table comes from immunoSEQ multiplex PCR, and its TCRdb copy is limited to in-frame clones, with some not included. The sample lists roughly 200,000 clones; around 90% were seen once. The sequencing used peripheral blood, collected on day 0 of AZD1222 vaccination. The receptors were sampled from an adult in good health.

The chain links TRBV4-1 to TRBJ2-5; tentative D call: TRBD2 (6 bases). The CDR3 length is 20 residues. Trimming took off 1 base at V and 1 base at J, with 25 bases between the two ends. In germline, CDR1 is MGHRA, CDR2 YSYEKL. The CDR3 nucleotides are TGCGCCAGCAGCCAAGGTCCCCCTCGGGGGACGGGTTCGAGCCAAGAGACCCAGTACTTC. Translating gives CASSQGPPRGTGSSQETQYF.

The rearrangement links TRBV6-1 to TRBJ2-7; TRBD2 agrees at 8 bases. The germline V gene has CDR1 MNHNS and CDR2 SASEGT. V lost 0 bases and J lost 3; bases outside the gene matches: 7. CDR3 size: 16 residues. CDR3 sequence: CASSEAPSGGLYEQYF. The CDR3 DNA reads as TGTGCCAGCAGTGAAGCTCCCAGCGGGGGTCTCTACGAGCAGTACTTC.

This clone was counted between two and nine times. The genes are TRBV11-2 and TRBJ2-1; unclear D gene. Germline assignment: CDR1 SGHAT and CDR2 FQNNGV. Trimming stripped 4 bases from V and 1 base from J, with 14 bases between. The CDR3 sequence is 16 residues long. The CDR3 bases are TGTGCCAGCAGCTCCGGCTCCGGGTTTTCCTACAATGAGCAGTTCTTC. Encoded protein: CASSSGSGFSYNEQFF.

CDR3 sequence: CASSHGGSRRQPQHF. The CDR3 bases are TGTGCCAGCAGCCATGGGGGCAGCCGGAGGCAGCCCCAGCATTTT. The chain joins TRBV6-5 to TRBJ1-5, with TRBD1 as a possible D gene (6 bases). The germline gives CDR1 MNHEY, CDR2 SVGAGI. The CDR3 extends over 15 amino acids. Trimming pared 6 bases from V and 7 bases from J, leaving 19 bases between.

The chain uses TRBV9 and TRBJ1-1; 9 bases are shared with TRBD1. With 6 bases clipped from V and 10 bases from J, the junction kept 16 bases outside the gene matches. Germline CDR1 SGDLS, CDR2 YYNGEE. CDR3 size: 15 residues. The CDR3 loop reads CASNAPGQGPSGAFF. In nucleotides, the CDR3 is TGTGCCAGCAACGCCCCGGGACAGGGACCCTCGGGAGCTTTCTTT.

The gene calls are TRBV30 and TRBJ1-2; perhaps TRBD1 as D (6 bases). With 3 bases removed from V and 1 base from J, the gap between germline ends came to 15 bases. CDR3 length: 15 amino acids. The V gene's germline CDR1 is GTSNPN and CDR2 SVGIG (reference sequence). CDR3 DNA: TGTGCCTGGAGGCTGGCGGCAGGGGATAACTATGGCTACACCTTC. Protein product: CAWRLAAGDNYGYTF.

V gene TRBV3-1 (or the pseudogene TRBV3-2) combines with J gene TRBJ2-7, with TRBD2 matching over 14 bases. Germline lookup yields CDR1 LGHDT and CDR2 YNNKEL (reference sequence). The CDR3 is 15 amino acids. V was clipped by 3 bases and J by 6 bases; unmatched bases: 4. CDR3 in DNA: TGTGCCAGCAGCCAGCGACTAGCGGGGGGGCGCGAGCAGTACTTC. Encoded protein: CASSQRLAGGREQYF.

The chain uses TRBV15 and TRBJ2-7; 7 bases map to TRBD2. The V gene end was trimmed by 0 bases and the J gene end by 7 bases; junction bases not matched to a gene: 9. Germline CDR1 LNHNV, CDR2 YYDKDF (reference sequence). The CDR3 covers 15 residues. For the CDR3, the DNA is TGTGCCACCAGCAGAGATCCCCTTGGGGGGGGTGAGCAGTACTTC. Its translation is CATSRDPLGGGEQYF.

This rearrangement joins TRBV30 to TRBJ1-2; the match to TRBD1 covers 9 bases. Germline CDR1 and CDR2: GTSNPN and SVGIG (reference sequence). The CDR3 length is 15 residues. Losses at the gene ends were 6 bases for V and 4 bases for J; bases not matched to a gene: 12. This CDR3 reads CACARDRARSYGYTF. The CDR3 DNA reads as TGTGCCTGCGCCCGGGACAGGGCTCGGAGCTATGGCTACACCTTC. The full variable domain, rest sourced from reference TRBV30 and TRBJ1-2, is SQTIHQWPATLVQPVGSPLSLECTVEGTSNPNLYWYRQAAGRGLQLLFYSVGIGQISSEVPQNLSASRPQDRQFILSSKKLLLSDSGFYLCACARDRARSYGYTFGSGTRLTVV.

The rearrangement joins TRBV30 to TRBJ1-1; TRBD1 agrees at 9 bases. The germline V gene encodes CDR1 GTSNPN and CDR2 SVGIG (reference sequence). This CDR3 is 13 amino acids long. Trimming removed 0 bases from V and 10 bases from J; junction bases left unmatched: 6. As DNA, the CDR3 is TGTGCCTGGAGTGTACAGCGGACAGGGGCAGCTTTCTTT. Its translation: CAWSVQRTGAAFF.

The CDR3 nucleotides read TGTGCCAGCAGCGAAGGGACAGGGGGATATGGCTACACCTTC. Translating gives CASSEGTGGYGYTF. This rearrangement joins TRBV3-1 (or the pseudogene TRBV3-2) to TRBJ1-2; 11 nucleotides line up with TRBD1. V shed 5 bases, J shed 5 bases, and the junction held 4 bases outside the gene matches. The CDR3 runs to 14 residues. The germline V gene encodes CDR1 LGHDT and CDR2 YNNKEL (reference sequence).

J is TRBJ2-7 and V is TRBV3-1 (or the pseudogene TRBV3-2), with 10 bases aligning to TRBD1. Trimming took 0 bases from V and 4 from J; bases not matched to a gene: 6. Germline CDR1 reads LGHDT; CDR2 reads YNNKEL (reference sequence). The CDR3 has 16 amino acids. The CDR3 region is CASSQEWGTGVYEQYF. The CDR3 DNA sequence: TGTGCCAGCAGCCAAGAGTGGGGGACAGGGGTATACGAGCAGTACTTC.

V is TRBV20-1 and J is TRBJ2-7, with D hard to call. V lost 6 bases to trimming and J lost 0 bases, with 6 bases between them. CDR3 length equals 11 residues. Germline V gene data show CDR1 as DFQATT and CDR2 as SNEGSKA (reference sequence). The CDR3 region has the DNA TGCAGTGCCCGTGTCTCCTACGAGCAGTACTTC. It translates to CSARVSYEQYF.

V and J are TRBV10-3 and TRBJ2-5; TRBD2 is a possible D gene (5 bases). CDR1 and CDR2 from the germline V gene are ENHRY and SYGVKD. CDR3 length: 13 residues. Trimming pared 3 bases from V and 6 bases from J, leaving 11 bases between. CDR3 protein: CAISDFGGKTQYF. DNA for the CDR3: TGTGCCATCAGTGATTTCGGAGGAAAGACCCAGTACTTC.

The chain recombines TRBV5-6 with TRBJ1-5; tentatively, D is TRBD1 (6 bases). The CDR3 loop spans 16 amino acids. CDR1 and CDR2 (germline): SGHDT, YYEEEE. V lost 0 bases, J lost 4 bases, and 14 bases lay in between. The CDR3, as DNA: TGTGCCAGCAGCTTGGAGGGGGGGCTGAGGAATCAGCCCCAGCATTTT. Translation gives CASSLEGGLRNQPQHF.

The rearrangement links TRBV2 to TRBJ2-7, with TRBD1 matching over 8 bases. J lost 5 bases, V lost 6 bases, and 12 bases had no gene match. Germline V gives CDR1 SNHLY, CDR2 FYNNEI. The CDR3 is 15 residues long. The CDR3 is CASSDPGTGGDEQYF. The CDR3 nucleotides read TGTGCCAGCAGCGATCCCGGGACAGGAGGAGACGAGCAGTACTTC.

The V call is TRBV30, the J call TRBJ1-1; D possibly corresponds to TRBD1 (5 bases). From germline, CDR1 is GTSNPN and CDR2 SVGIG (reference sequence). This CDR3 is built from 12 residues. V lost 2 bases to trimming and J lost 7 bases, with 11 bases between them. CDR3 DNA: TGTGCCTGGAGTATTGGGGGTCGTGAAGCTTTCTTT. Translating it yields CAWSIGGREAFF.

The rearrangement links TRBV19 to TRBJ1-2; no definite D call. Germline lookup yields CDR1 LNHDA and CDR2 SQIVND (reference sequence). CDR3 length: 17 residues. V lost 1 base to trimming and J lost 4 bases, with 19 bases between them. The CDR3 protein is CASSIAGLSGSVYGYTF. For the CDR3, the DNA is TGTGCCAGTAGTATAGCCGGCCTGTCCGGTTCCGTCTATGGCTACACCTTC.

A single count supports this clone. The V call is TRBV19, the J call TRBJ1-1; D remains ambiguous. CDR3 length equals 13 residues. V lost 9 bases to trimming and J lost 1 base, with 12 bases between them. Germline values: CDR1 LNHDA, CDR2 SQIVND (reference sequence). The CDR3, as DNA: TGTGCCAGCCAATACCGGGAGAACACTGAAGCTTTCTTT. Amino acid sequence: CASQYRENTEAFF.

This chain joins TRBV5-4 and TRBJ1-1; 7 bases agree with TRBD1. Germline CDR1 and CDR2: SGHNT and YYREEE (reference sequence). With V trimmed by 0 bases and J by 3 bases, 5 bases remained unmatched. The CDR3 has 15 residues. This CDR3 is CASSLGQGRDTEAFF. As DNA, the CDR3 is TGTGCCAGCAGCTTGGGACAGGGCAGGGACACTGAAGCTTTCTTT.

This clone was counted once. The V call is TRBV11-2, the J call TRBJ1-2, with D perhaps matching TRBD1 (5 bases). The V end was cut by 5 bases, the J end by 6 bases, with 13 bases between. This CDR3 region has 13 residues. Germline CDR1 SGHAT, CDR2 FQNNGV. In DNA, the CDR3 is TGTGCCAGCAGCCGGGGGGTTGAGGATGGCTACACCTTC. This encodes CASSRGVEDGYTF.

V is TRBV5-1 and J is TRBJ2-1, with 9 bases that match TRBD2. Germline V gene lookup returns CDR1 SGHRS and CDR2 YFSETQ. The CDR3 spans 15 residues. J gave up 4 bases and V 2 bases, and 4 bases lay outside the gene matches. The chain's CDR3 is CASSFELAGYNEQFF. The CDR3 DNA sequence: TGCGCCAGCAGCTTTGAACTAGCGGGTTACAATGAGCAGTTCTTC. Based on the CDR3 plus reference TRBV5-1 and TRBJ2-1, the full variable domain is KAGVTQTPRYLIKTRGQQVTLSCSPISGHRSVSWYQQTPGQGLQFLFEYFSETQRNKGNFPGRFSGRQFSNSRSEMNVSTLELGDSALYLCASSFELAGYNEQFFGPGTRLTVL.